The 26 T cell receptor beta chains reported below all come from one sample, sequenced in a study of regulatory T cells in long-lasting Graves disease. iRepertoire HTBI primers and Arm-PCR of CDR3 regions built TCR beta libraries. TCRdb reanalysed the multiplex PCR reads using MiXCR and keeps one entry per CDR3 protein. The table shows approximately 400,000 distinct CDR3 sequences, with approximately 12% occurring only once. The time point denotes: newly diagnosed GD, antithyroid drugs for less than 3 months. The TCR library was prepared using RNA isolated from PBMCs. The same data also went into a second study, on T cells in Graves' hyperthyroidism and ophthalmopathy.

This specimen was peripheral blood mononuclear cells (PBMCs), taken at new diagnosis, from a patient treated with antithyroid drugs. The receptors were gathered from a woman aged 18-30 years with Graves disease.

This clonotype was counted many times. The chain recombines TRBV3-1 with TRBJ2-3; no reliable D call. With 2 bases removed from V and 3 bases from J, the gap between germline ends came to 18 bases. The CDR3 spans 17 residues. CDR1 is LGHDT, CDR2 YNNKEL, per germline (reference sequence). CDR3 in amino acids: CASSQRTAYYSTDTQYF. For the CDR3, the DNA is TGTGCCAGCAGCCAACGGACGGCTTACTATAGTACAGATACGCAGTATTTT.

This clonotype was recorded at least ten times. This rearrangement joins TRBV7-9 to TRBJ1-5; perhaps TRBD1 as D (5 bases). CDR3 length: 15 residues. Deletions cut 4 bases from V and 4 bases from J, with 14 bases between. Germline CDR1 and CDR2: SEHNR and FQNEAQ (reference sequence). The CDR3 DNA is TGTGCCAGCAGCTCCCCAGACAGCCCAAATCAGCCCCAGCATTTT. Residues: CASSSPDSPNQPQHF.

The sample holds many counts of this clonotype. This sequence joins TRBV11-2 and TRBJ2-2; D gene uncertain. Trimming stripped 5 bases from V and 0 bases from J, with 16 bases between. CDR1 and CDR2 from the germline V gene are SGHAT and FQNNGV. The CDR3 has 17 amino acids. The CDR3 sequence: CASSGPVGAANTGELFF. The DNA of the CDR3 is TGTGCCAGCAGCGGTCCTGTTGGCGCCGCGAACACCGGGGAGCTGTTTTTT.

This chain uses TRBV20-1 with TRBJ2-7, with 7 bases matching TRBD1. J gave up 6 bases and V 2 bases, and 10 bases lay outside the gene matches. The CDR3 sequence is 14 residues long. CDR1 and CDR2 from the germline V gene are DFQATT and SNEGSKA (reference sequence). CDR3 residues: CSARPGTDPLEQYF. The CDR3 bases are TGCAGTGCTAGACCGGGGACAGACCCCCTCGAGCAGTACTTC.

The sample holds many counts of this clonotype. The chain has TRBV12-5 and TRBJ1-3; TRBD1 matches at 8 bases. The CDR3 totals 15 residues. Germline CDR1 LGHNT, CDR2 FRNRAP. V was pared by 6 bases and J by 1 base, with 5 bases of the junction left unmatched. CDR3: CASGRQGRSGNTIYF. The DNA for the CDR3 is TGTGCTAGTGGCAGACAGGGGAGGTCTGGAAACACCATATATTTT. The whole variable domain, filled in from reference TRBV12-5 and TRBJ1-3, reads DARVTQTPRHKVTEMGQEVTMRCQPILGHNTVFWYRQTMMQGLELLAYFRNRAPLDDSGMPKDRFSAEMPDATLATLKIQPSEPRDSAVYFCASGRQGRSGNTIYFGEGSWLTVV.

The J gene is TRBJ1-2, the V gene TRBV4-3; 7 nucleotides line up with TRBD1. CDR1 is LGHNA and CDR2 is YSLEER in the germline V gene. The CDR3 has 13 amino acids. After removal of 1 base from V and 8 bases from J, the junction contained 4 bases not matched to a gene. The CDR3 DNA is TGCGCCAGCAGCCAAGCAGGGGGGCTCGGCTACACCTTC. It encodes CASSQAGGLGYTF.

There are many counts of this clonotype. CDR3 sequence reads: CASSVGLIETQYF. The CDR3 DNA reads TGTGCCAGCAGCGTAGGGTTGATAGAGACCCAGTACTTC. V is TRBV7-2 and J is TRBJ2-5; no clear D. V dropped 5 bases and J dropped 4 bases, with 11 bases sitting between them. Germline-derived CDR1 and CDR2 are SGHTA and FQGNSA. The CDR3 is made up of 13 amino acids.

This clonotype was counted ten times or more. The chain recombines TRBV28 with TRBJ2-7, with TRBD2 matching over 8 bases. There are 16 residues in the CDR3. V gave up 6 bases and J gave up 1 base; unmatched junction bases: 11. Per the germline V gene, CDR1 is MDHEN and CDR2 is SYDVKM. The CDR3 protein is CASSPAGTRGSYEQYF. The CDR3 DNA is TGTGCCAGCAGCCCGGCCGGGACTAGAGGATCCTACGAGCAGTACTTC.

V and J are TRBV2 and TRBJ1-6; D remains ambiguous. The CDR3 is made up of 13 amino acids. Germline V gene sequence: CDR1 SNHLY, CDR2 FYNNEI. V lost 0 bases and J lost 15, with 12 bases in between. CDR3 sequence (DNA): TGTGCCAGCAGTGAAGCACATCAAAGGTACCTCCACTTT. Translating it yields CASSEAHQRYLHF.

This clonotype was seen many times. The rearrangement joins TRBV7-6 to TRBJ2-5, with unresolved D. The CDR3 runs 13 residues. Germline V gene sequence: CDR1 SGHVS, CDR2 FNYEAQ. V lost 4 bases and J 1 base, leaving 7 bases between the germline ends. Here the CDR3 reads CASSSVSQETQYF. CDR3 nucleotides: TGTGCCAGCAGCTCCGTGTCCCAAGAGACCCAGTACTTC.

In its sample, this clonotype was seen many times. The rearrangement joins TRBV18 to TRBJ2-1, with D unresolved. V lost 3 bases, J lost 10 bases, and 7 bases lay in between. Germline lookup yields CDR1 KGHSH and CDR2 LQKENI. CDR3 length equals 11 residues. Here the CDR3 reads CASSPKTEQFF. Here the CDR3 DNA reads TGTGCCAGCTCACCGAAGACGGAGCAGTTCTTC.

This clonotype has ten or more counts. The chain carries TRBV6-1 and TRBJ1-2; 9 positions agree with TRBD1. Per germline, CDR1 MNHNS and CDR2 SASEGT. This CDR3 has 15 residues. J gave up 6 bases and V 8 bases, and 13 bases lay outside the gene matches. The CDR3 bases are TGTGCCAGCCACCAGACAGGGGGGCTAGGGAATGGCTACACCTTC. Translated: CASHQTGGLGNGYTF.

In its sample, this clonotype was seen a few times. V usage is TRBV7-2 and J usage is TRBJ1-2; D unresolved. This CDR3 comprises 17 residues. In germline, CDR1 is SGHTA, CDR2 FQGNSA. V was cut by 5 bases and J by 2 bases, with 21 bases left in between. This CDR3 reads CASSGFQTGLENYGYTF. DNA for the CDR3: TGTGCCAGCAGCGGTTTTCAGACTGGTCTGGAAAACTATGGCTACACCTTC.

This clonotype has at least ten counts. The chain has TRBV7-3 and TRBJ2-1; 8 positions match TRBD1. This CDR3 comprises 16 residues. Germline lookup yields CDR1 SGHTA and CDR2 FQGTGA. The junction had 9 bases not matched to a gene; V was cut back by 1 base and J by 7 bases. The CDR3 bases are TGTGCCAGCAGCTTAAGTTTCCAGGGGGCGGCGAATGAGCAGTTCTTC. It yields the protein CASSLSFQGAANEQFF.

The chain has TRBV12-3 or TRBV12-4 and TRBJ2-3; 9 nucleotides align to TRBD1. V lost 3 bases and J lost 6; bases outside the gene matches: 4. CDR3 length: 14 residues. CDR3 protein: CASSFLQGADTQYF. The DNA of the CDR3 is TGTGCCAGCAGTTTCTTACAGGGGGCGGATACGCAGTATTTT.

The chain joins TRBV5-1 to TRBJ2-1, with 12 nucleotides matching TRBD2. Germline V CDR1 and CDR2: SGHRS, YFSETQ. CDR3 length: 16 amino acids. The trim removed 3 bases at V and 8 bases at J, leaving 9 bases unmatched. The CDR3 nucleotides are TGCGCCAGCAGCTCGACTAGCGGGGGAACGGTTGATGAGCAGTTCTTC. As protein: CASSSTSGGTVDEQFF.

CDR3 coding DNA: TGTGCCAGCAGTTACCGCCAAAATGGGCCTGAAGCTTTCTTT. Residues: CASSYRQNGPEAFF. The rearrangement uses TRBV6-2 or TRBV6-3 and TRBJ1-1; D not resolved. The germline V and J ends were trimmed by 2 bases and 6 bases, with 13 bases remaining between them. The CDR3 length is 14 residues. The V gene's germline CDR1 is MNHEY and CDR2 SVGEGT.

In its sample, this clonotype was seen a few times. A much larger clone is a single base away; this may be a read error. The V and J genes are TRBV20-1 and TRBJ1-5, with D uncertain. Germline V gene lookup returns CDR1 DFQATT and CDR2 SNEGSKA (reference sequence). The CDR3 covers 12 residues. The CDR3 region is CTASQPNQPRHF. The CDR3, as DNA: TGCACCGCGAGCCAACCTAATCAGCCCCGGCATTTT.

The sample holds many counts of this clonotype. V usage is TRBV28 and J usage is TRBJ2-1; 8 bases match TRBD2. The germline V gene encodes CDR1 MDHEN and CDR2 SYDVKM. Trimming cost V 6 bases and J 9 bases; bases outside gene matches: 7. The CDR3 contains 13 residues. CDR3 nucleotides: TGTGCCAGCAGAAGAACTAGCGGCCCTGAGCAGTTCTTC. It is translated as CASRRTSGPEQFF.

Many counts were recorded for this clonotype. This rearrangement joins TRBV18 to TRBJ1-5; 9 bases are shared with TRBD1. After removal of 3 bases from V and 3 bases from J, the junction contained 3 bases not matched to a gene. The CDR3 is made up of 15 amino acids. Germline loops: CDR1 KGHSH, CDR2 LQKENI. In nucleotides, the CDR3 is TGTGCCAGCTCACCCCGGACAGGGGACAATCAGCCCCAGCATTTT. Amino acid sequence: CASSPRTGDNQPQHF.

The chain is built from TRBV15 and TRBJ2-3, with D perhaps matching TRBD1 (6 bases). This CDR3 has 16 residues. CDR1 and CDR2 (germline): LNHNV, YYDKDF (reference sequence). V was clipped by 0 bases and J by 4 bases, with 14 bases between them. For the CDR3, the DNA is TGTGCCACCAGCAGAGATAGCCGGAAGGGGGCAGATACGCAGTATTTT. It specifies CATSRDSRKGADTQYF.

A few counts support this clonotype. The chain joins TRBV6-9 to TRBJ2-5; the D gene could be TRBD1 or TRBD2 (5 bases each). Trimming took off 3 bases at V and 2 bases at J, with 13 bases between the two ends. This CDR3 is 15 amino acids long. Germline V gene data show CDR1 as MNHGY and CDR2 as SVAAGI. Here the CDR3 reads CASSYLGTDQETQYF. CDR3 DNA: TGTGCCAGCAGTTACCTCGGGACGGATCAAGAGACCCAGTACTTC.

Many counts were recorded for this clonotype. This CDR3 is CASRLRVRGGYYNEQFF. The DNA of the CDR3 is TGTGCCAGCAGGCTTAGAGTACGGGGGGGCTATTACAATGAGCAGTTCTTC. This chain links TRBV27 with TRBJ2-1, with TRBD2 matching over 8 bases. V trimming: 6 bases; J trimming: 4 bases; junction bases outside the gene matches: 14. The CDR3 has 17 residues. Germline V lookup: CDR1 MNHEY, CDR2 SMNVEV (reference sequence).

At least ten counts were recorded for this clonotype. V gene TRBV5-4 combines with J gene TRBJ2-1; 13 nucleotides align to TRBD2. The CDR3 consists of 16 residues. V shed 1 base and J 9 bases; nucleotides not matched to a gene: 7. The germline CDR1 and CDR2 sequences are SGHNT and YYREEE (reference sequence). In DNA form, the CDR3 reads TGTGCCAGCAGCTTGATTACTAGCGGGAGGGCTAGTGAGCAGTTCTTC. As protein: CASSLITSGRASEQFF.

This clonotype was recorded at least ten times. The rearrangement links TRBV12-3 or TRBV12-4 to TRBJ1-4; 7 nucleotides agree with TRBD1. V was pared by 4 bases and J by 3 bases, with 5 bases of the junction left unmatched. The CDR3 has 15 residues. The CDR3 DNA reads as TGTGCCAGCAGTTCTGGACAGGACTCTAATGAAAAACTGTTTTTT. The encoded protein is CASSSGQDSNEKLFF.

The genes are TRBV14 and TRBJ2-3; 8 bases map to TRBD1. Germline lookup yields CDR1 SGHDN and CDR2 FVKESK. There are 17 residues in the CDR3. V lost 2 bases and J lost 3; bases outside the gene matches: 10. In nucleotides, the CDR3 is TGTGCCAGCAGCCAACTACTCGGACAGGGAGCGACAGATACGCAGTATTTT. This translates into CASSQLLGQGATDTQYF.